A selection of T cell receptor beta chains follows, all from one sample in a study of CD8+ T cells in alopecia areata. Here immunoSEQ multiplex PCR was the method, and the copy in TCRdb shows in-frame clones only, minus some. The sample lists some 110,000 clones, over 60% seen once, with around 3% in the top ten. The sample taken for sequencing was CD4+ T cells sorted from blood. The receptors were sampled from a human donor in good health. CDR3s include the opening cysteine and the closing phenylalanine or tryptophan. The D gene is left open where the match is weak. Not every row has a clone size; where given, it reads once, few, many or a size class.

D gene: -; clone size: -; J gene: TRBJ1-2; CDR3 length: 15; V gene: TRBV18; CDR3 protein: CASSPPSGFSYGYTF; CDR3 DNA: TGTGCCAGCTCACCACCCTCAGGGTTCAGCTATGGCTACACCTTC
D gene: TRBD1; clone size: once; J gene: TRBJ1-5; CDR3 length: 16; V gene: TRBV12-5; CDR3 protein: CASGLVLDRGNQPQHF; CDR3 DNA: TGTGCTAGTGGTTTGGTTCTGGACAGGGGTAATCAGCCCCAGCATTTT
D gene: -; clone size: once; J gene: TRBJ2-1; CDR3 length: 14; V gene: TRBV5-6; CDR3 protein: CASSIGQKYNEQFF; CDR3 DNA: TGTGCCAGCAGCATAGGACAGAAGTACAATGAGCAGTTCTTC
D gene: -; clone size: -; J gene: TRBJ1-2; CDR3 length: 12; V gene: TRBV5-1; CDR3 protein: CASGPSGYGYTF; CDR3 DNA: TGCGCCAGCGGACCCTCAGGCTATGGCTACACCTTC
D gene: -; clone size: -; J gene: TRBJ2-7; CDR3 length: 16; V gene: TRBV25-1; CDR3 protein: CASSELGAGLNYEQYF; CDR3 DNA: TGTGCCAGCAGTGAATTAGGGGCAGGACTAAACTACGAGCAGTACTTC
D gene: -; clone size: -; J gene: TRBJ1-2; CDR3 length: 14; V gene: TRBV15; CDR3 protein: CATSRAVGLGGYTF; CDR3 DNA: TGTGCCACCAGCAGAGCTGTAGGGTTAGGAGGCTACACCTTC
D gene: TRBD1; clone size: -; J gene: TRBJ2-7; CDR3 length: 15; V gene: TRBV28; CDR3 protein: CASTLGGTGNYEQYF; CDR3 DNA: TGTGCCAGCACCCTGGGCGGGACAGGGAACTACGAGCAGTACTTC
D gene: -; clone size: -; J gene: TRBJ1-1; CDR3 length: 14; V gene: TRBV2; CDR3 protein: CASSALGGNTEAFF; CDR3 DNA: TGTGCCAGCAGCGCCCTAGGGGGGAACACTGAAGCTTTCTTT
D gene: TRBD1; clone size: once; J gene: TRBJ2-7; CDR3 length: 13; V gene: TRBV30; CDR3 protein: CAWSNRGSYEQYF; CDR3 DNA: TGTGCCTGGAGCAACAGGGGATCTTACGAGCAGTACTTC
D gene: -; clone size: -; J gene: TRBJ2-1; CDR3 length: 14; V gene: TRBV29-1; CDR3 protein: CSVEDNSGYNEQFF; CDR3 DNA: TGCAGCGTTGAAGATAATTCCGGATACAATGAGCAGTTCTTC
D gene: -; clone size: -; J gene: TRBJ1-2; CDR3 length: 15; V gene: TRBV19; CDR3 protein: CASSTTEARGYGYTF; CDR3 DNA: TGTGCCAGTAGTACCACGGAGGCCCGGGGCTATGGCTACACCTTC
D gene: -; clone size: many; J gene: TRBJ2-5; CDR3 length: 12; V gene: TRBV15; CDR3 protein: CATSRDVETQYF; CDR3 DNA: TGTGCCACCAGCAGAGATGTGGAGACCCAGTACTTC
D gene: TRBD1; clone size: -; J gene: TRBJ2-7; CDR3 length: 19; V gene: TRBV11-2; CDR3 protein: CASSPGGLQGRPFSYEQYF; CDR3 DNA: TGTGCCAGCAGCCCCGGTGGGCTACAGGGGCGCCCCTTTTCCTACGAGCAGTACTTC
D gene: -; clone size: medium-sized; J gene: TRBJ1-2; CDR3 length: 16; V gene: TRBV7-2; CDR3 protein: CASRNPKWGSNYGYTF; CDR3 DNA: TGTGCCAGCAGGAATCCAAAATGGGGCTCTAACTATGGCTACACCTTC
D gene: -; clone size: -; J gene: TRBJ1-5; CDR3 length: 14; V gene: TRBV7-6; CDR3 protein: CASSPEQGNQPQHF; CDR3 DNA: TGTGCCAGCAGCCCAGAGCAGGGCAATCAGCCCCAGCATTTT
D gene: -; clone size: -; J gene: TRBJ2-5; CDR3 length: 16; V gene: TRBV18; CDR3 protein: CASSPPSGALRETQYF; CDR3 DNA: TGTGCCAGCTCACCACCTTCCGGGGCTCTCCGTGAGACCCAGTACTTC
D gene: TRBD1; clone size: -; J gene: TRBJ2-7; CDR3 length: 12; V gene: TRBV25-1; CDR3 protein: CASRQGVREQYF; CDR3 DNA: TGTGCCAGCAGGCAGGGGGTGCGCGAGCAGTACTTC
D gene: -; clone size: -; J gene: TRBJ1-2; CDR3 length: 14; V gene: TRBV11-2; CDR3 protein: CASSLVGQPYGYTF; CDR3 DNA: TGTGCCAGCAGCTTAGTTGGTCAGCCCTATGGCTACACCTTC
D gene: -; clone size: -; J gene: TRBJ2-7; CDR3 length: 15; V gene: TRBV30; CDR3 protein: CAWSVRRQLTYEQYF; CDR3 DNA: TGTGCCTGGAGTGTACGACGGCAGCTTACCTACGAGCAGTACTTC
D gene: TRBD2; clone size: -; J gene: TRBJ2-5; CDR3 length: 15; V gene: TRBV5-1; CDR3 protein: CASSLQRGGLETQYF; CDR3 DNA: TGCGCCAGCAGCTTGCAGCGGGGGGGTTTGGAGACCCAGTACTTC
D gene: TRBD1; clone size: once; J gene: TRBJ2-5; CDR3 length: 13; V gene: TRBV30; CDR3 protein: CAWSRTGTETQYF; CDR3 DNA: TGTGCCTGGAGCCGGACAGGTACAGAGACCCAGTACTTC
D gene: TRBD2; clone size: -; J gene: TRBJ2-7; CDR3 length: 13; V gene: TRBV7-9; CDR3 protein: CASSLLAGEEQYF; CDR3 DNA: TGTGCCAGCAGCTTACTAGCGGGGGAAGAGCAGTACTTC
D gene: -; clone size: few; J gene: TRBJ1-6; CDR3 length: 16; V gene: TRBV4-1; CDR3 protein: CASSQERERGNSPLHF; CDR3 DNA: TGCGCCAGCAGCCAAGAAAGGGAGAGGGGGAATTCACCCCTCCACTTT
D gene: TRBD2; clone size: -; J gene: TRBJ2-3; CDR3 length: 16; V gene: TRBV7-6; CDR3 protein: CASSLGASGSTDTQYF; CDR3 DNA: TGTGCCAGCAGCTTAGGGGCTAGCGGGAGCACAGATACGCAGTATTTT
D gene: -; clone size: -; J gene: TRBJ1-2; CDR3 length: 15; V gene: TRBV11-2; CDR3 protein: CASSLDQGFGYGYTF; CDR3 DNA: TGTGCCAGCAGCTTAGATCAGGGTTTTGGCTATGGCTACACCTTC
D gene: -; clone size: -; J gene: TRBJ2-3; CDR3 length: 12; V gene: TRBV30; CDR3 protein: CAWSVWSDTQYF; CDR3 DNA: TGTGCCTGGAGTGTTTGGTCAGATACGCAGTATTTT
D gene: TRBD1; clone size: -; J gene: TRBJ2-7; CDR3 length: 15; V gene: TRBV10-3; CDR3 protein: CAISETPGQPYEQYF; CDR3 DNA: TGTGCCATCAGTGAGACGCCGGGACAGCCCTACGAGCAGTACTTC
D gene: -; clone size: -; J gene: TRBJ1-3; CDR3 length: 13; V gene: TRBV6-5; CDR3 protein: CASRRDSGNTIYF; CDR3 DNA: TGTGCCAGCAGGAGAGACTCTGGAAACACCATATATTTT
D gene: -; clone size: -; J gene: TRBJ1-2; CDR3 length: 15; V gene: TRBV19; CDR3 protein: CASSAYSYPNYGYTF; CDR3 DNA: TGTGCCAGTAGTGCCTACAGCTACCCTAACTATGGCTACACCTTC
D gene: -; clone size: once; J gene: TRBJ2-6; CDR3 length: 15; V gene: TRBV7-3; CDR3 protein: CASSPVNSGANVLTF; CDR3 DNA: TGTGCCAGCAGCCCTGTCAACTCTGGGGCCAACGTCCTGACTTTC
D gene: -; clone size: -; J gene: TRBJ1-1; CDR3 length: 13; V gene: TRBV29-1; CDR3 protein: CSVRGHMNTEAFF; CDR3 DNA: TGCAGCGTGAGGGGACACATGAACACTGAAGCTTTCTTT